This T cell receptor beta chain was captured in a study of technical replicates of blood from a few donors. Trimming took 7 bases from V and 5 from J; bases not matched to a gene: 3. The germline gives CDR1 SQVTM, CDR2 ANQGSEA. The CDR3 is 12 amino acids. Sequencing was performed with immunoSEQ multiplex PCR; in TCRdb, only in-frame clones are kept and a portion is missing. The sample consists of over 90,000 clones, 96% of them appearing once. The source is a human donor in good health. This rearrangement joins TRBV29-1 to TRBJ2-7, with 12 nucleotides matching TRBD2. Sequenced: T cells isolated from PBMCs. The CDR3 loop is CSAWTSGDEQYF. The CDR3 bases are TGCAGCGCCTGGACTAGCGGGGACGAGCAGTACTTC.